These 28 T cell receptor beta chains came from one sample sequenced in a study of human thymus T cells. Method: immunoSEQ multiplex PCR; TCRdb's copy keeps in-frame clones and lacks some. The data contain 35,000 to 55,000 clones, about 94% of them singletons. Sequencing input: blood. Source of these receptors: a boy under two years old with a congenital heart defect but otherwise immunologically healthy.

This sequence joins TRBV6-6 and TRBJ1-6, with TRBD1 as a possible D gene (6 bases). V lost 2 bases to trimming and J lost 8 bases, with 16 bases between them. This CDR3 has 16 amino acids. Germline lookup yields CDR1 MNHNY and CDR2 SVGAGI (reference sequence). In DNA form, the CDR3 reads TGTGCCAGCAGTTACCCACGTGGGGGGGCGGATTCACCCCTCCACTTT. Its protein is CASSYPRGGADSPLHF.

The chain recombines TRBV12-5 with TRBJ2-2; no reliable D call. CDR1 and CDR2 from the germline V gene are LGHNT and FRNRAP. V was cut by 1 base and J by 1 base, with 7 bases left in between. The CDR3 loop spans 15 amino acids. CDR3 residues: CASGLGPRNTGELFF. The CDR3 DNA reads as TGTGCTAGTGGTTTGGGGCCACGGAACACCGGGGAGCTGTTTTTT.

The count of this clone is one. The chain carries TRBV6-5 and TRBJ2-3; possibly TRBD1 or TRBD2 for D (6 bases each). V dropped 0 bases and J dropped 5 bases, with 12 bases sitting between them. Per germline, CDR1 MNHEY and CDR2 SVGAGI. CDR3 size: 15 residues. CDR3: CASSYSPGEVDTQYF. Here the CDR3 DNA reads TGTGCCAGCAGTTACTCGCCAGGGGAGGTAGATACGCAGTATTTT.

CDR3 amino acids: CAWSDGTYGYTF. The CDR3 DNA reads as TGTGCCTGGAGCGACGGGACCTATGGCTACACCTTC. The chain carries TRBV30 and TRBJ1-2; D possibly corresponds to TRBD1 (5 bases). CDR1 and CDR2 (germline): GTSNPN, SVGIG (reference sequence). The germline V and J ends were trimmed by 3 bases and 4 bases, with 9 bases remaining between them. The CDR3 extends over 12 amino acids.

The chain is built from TRBV9 and TRBJ1-1, with TRBD1 matching 10 bases. The CDR3 length is 18 residues. CDR1 SGDLS and CDR2 YYNGEE come from the germline V gene. V trimming: 4 bases; J trimming: 0 bases; junction bases outside the gene matches: 12. The CDR3 loop reads CASSPSGTGVFMNTEAFF. In nucleotides, the CDR3 is TGTGCCAGCAGCCCTAGCGGGACAGGGGTTTTCATGAACACTGAAGCTTTCTTT.

This clone was picked up a small number of times. The gene calls are TRBV2 and TRBJ1-2; D unclear. V gave up 3 bases and J gave up 4 bases, with 9 bases separating them. Germline loops: CDR1 SNHLY, CDR2 FYNNEI. This CDR3 is built from 13 residues. The CDR3 here is CASSDLGSYGYTF. The CDR3 DNA sequence: TGTGCCAGCAGTGACCTCGGGTCCTATGGCTACACCTTC.

The chain is built from TRBV5-1 and TRBJ2-5; TRBD2 agrees at 7 bases. V lost 4 bases, J lost 2 bases, and 5 bases stayed unmatched. CDR1 is SGHRS, CDR2 YFSETQ, per germline. The CDR3 spans 14 residues. In nucleotides, the CDR3 is TGCGCCAGCAGCGGCGGGGGAGCGCAAGAGACCCAGTACTTC. The encoded protein is CASSGGGAQETQYF.

J is TRBJ1-4 and V is TRBV4-1; the D gene is possibly TRBD1 (5 bases). The germline gives CDR1 MGHRA, CDR2 YSYEKL. Trimming left V 3 bases short and J 2 bases short, with 10 bases between. CDR3 size: 15 residues. This CDR3 is CASSHRVLTNEKLFF. The DNA for the CDR3 is TGCGCCAGCAGCCACAGGGTTCTGACTAATGAAAAACTGTTTTTT.

The CDR3 reads CATSSSYEQFF. The CDR3 DNA sequence: TGTGCCACTTCCTCCAGCTATGAGCAGTTCTTC. The chain joins TRBV10-3 to TRBJ2-1; D is unclear. This CDR3 has 11 amino acids. With 10 bases removed from V and 8 bases from J, the gap between germline ends came to 12 bases. Germline V gene sequence: CDR1 ENHRY, CDR2 SYGVKD.

The V call is TRBV19, the J call TRBJ2-2; D may be TRBD1 or TRBD2 (5 bases each). Germline V gives CDR1 LNHDA, CDR2 SQIVND (reference sequence). V was cut by 0 bases and J by 6 bases, with 5 bases left in between. The CDR3 runs 13 residues. This chain's CDR3 is CASSIEGAGELFF. The CDR3 DNA follows: TGTGCCAGTAGTATAGAGGGGGCCGGGGAGCTGTTTTTT. The full variable domain, its missing parts supplied by reference TRBV19 and TRBJ2-2, is DGGITQSPKYLFRKEGQNVTLSCEQNLNHDAMYWYRQDPGQGLRLIYYSQIVNDFQKGDIAEGYSVSREKKESFPLTVTSAQKNPTAFYLCASSIEGAGELFFGEGSRLTVL.

This chain uses TRBV10-3 with TRBJ2-1; no definite D call. The CDR3 has 14 residues. V shed 3 bases and J shed 5 bases, with 11 bases lying between them. Germline V gene lookup returns CDR1 ENHRY and CDR2 SYGVKD. As DNA, the CDR3 is TGTGCCATCAGTGAATACTCCTCGAACAATGAGCAGTTCTTC. Protein product: CAISEYSSNNEQFF.

V and J are TRBV7-9 and TRBJ1-1, with no clear D. Trimming took off 5 bases at V and 3 bases at J, with 4 bases between the two ends. The CDR3 is 11 residues long. CDR1 is SEHNR and CDR2 is FQNEAQ in the germline V gene (reference sequence). CDR3 sequence: CASSPYTEAFF. The CDR3 DNA reads TGTGCCAGCAGCCCCTACACTGAAGCTTTCTTT.

The rearrangement joins TRBV5-6 to TRBJ2-7; D gene ambiguous. V was pared by 2 bases and J by 2 bases, with 14 bases between. Germline V gene lookup returns CDR1 SGHDT and CDR2 YYEEEE. This CDR3 region has 15 residues. The CDR3 reads CASSFRTGPPYEQYF. CDR3 nucleotides: TGTGCCAGCAGCTTCCGGACGGGCCCCCCCTACGAGCAGTACTTC.

This chain connects TRBV5-1 to TRBJ2-2; 12 positions match TRBD1. With 5 bases clipped from V and 7 bases from J, the junction kept 6 bases outside the gene matches. Germline V gene sequence: CDR1 SGHRS, CDR2 YFSETQ. The CDR3 extends over 15 amino acids. The CDR3 DNA follows: TGCGCCAGCAGATCGGGACAGGGGGCGATCGGGGAGCTGTTTTTT. Residues: CASRSGQGAIGELFF.

This chain connects TRBV15 to TRBJ2-1; TRBD1 aligns across 9 bases. The CDR3 extends over 18 amino acids. The J segment lost 6 bases and the V segment lost 5 bases, leaving 17 bases of the junction unmatched. Germline V CDR1 and CDR2: LNHNV, YYDKDF (reference sequence). This chain's CDR3 is CATSGKRILGTGSNEQFF. The CDR3 DNA is TGTGCCACCAGCGGGAAAAGGATCCTCGGGACAGGGTCCAATGAGCAGTTCTTC. The complete variable domain, with remaining parts taken from reference TRBV15 and TRBJ2-1, reads DAMVIQNPRYQVTQFGKPVTLSCSQTLNHNVMYWYQQKSSQAPKLLFHYYDKDFNNEADTPDNFQSRRPNTSFCFLDIRSPGLGDTAMYLCATSGKRILGTGSNEQFFGPGTRLTVL.

The rearrangement links TRBV6-6 to TRBJ1-2; 8 bases fit TRBD1. Germline assignment: CDR1 MNHNY and CDR2 SVGAGI (reference sequence). The CDR3 totals 12 residues. The V segment lost 8 bases and the J segment 5 bases; nucleotides outside the gene matches: 4. CDR3 DNA: TGTGCCAGCGGGGGGACAGGTTATGGCTACACCTTC. It is translated as CASGGTGYGYTF.

V is TRBV25-1 and J is TRBJ1-4; 7 bases agree with TRBD1. Per germline, CDR1 MGHDK and CDR2 SYGVNS. The CDR3 extends over 14 amino acids. Trimming cost V 4 bases and J 2 bases; bases outside gene matches: 1. CDR3 loop: CASSVTGTNEKLFF. CDR3 nucleotide sequence: TGTGCCAGCAGTGTGACAGGGACTAATGAAAAACTGTTTTTT.

This rearrangement joins TRBV9 to TRBJ2-2; 7 bases map to TRBD2. The CDR3 spans 15 residues. Germline values: CDR1 SGDLS, CDR2 YYNGEE. Trimming removed 1 base from V and 1 base from J; junction bases left unmatched: 1. The CDR3 here is CASSVRGGNTGELFF. In nucleotides, the CDR3 is TGTGCCAGCAGCGTACGCGGGGGGAACACCGGGGAGCTGTTTTTT. Supplemented by reference TRBV9 and TRBJ2-2, the full variable domain reads DSGVTQTPKHLITATGQRVTLRCSPRSGDLSVYWYQQSLDQGLQFLIQYYNGEERAKGNILERFSAQQFPDLHSELNLSSLELGDSALYFCASSVRGGNTGELFFGEGSRLTVL.

The chain has TRBV6-5 and TRBJ1-6; D is possibly TRBD1 (5 bases). The V end lost 0 bases, the J end lost 14 bases, and 14 bases lay between the germline ends. This CDR3 is 14 amino acids long. Germline CDR1 MNHEY, CDR2 SVGAGI. The CDR3 sequence is CASSYSGTGLTLHF. The CDR3 bases are TGTGCCAGCAGTTACTCAGGGACCGGGCTGACCCTCCACTTT.

CDR3 nucleotide sequence: TGTGCCAGCAGTCGGACAGGGTCATCTGGCTACACCTTC. Residues: CASSRTGSSGYTF. The chain links TRBV6-6 to TRBJ1-2, with 8 bases fitting TRBD1. The germline V gene has CDR1 MNHNY and CDR2 SVGAGI (reference sequence). V lost 5 bases and J lost 7; bases outside the gene matches: 6. The CDR3 consists of 13 residues.

The J gene is TRBJ2-7, the V gene TRBV7-9; no reliable D call. The CDR3 is 11 residues long. From germline, CDR1 is SEHNR and CDR2 FQNEAQ (reference sequence). The germline V and J ends were trimmed by 0 bases and 6 bases, with 3 bases remaining between them. The CDR3 here is CASSLAGEQYF. The CDR3 DNA sequence: TGTGCCAGCAGCTTAGCCGGCGAGCAGTACTTC.

The chain has TRBV9 and TRBJ2-5, with TRBD2 as a possible D gene (5 bases). Germline assignment: CDR1 SGDLS and CDR2 YYNGEE. This CDR3 comprises 13 residues. V lost 6 bases and J lost 5, with 14 bases in between. The DNA for the CDR3 is TGTGCCAGCACACGAGGGTGGGGTGAGACCCAGTACTTC. Translating gives CASTRGWGETQYF.

The chain employs TRBV5-1 and TRBJ2-7; 12 bases map to TRBD2. Per germline, CDR1 SGHRS and CDR2 YFSETQ. The V segment lost 4 bases and the J segment 4 bases; nucleotides outside the gene matches: 6. CDR3 length equals 15 residues. The CDR3 protein is CASSTLAGGLYEQYF. The CDR3, as DNA: TGCGCCAGCAGCACGCTAGCGGGGGGGCTGTACGAGCAGTACTTC.

The V and J genes are TRBV25-1 and TRBJ2-3, with 9 bases lining up with TRBD2. From germline, CDR1 is MGHDK and CDR2 SYGVNS. V lost 6 bases to trimming and J lost 0 bases; unmatched junction nucleotides: 4. The CDR3 loop spans 15 amino acids. The CDR3 spells CASSPGTSSTDTQYF. CDR3 nucleotide sequence: TGTGCCAGCAGCCCCGGGACTAGCAGCACAGATACGCAGTATTTT.

This chain connects TRBV7-2 to TRBJ2-7, with D maybe TRBD1 (6 bases). CDR3 length: 14 residues. Germline V CDR1 and CDR2: SGHTA, FQGNSA. The V and J ends lost 0 bases and 3 bases respectively, with 9 bases between them. The CDR3 nucleotides are TGTGCCAGCAGCTTAGCAGGGGGAGACTACGAGCAGTACTTC. This sequence encodes CASSLAGGDYEQYF.

This chain uses TRBV2 with TRBJ1-5; TRBD1 is a possible D gene (5 bases). Germline assignment: CDR1 SNHLY and CDR2 FYNNEI. The CDR3 is 18 amino acids. The V end lost 4 bases, the J end lost 0 bases, and 19 bases lay between the germline ends. The CDR3 DNA reads as TGTGCCAGCAGTGGGCGACGGGGCACCACGTATAGCAATCAGCCCCAGCATTTT. This sequence encodes CASSGRRGTTYSNQPQHF.

V and J are TRBV7-3 and TRBJ2-3, with D unclear. Germline lookup yields CDR1 SGHTA and CDR2 FQGTGA. Trimming pared 5 bases from V and 4 bases from J, leaving 4 bases between. This CDR3 is built from 11 residues. CDR3 DNA: TGTGCCAGCAGCAGGGCAGATACGCAGTATTTT. This gives the protein CASSRADTQYF.

Comment on this clone: Distinct nucleotide sequences in the sample also encode this CDR3. The CDR3 sequence: CASSLGGTGSYEQYF. DNA of the CDR3: TGCGCCAGCAGCTTGGGTGGGACAGGATCCTACGAGCAGTACTTC. The chain combines TRBV5-1 with TRBJ2-7; 8 bases are a match to TRBD1. V was pared by 0 bases and J by 1 base, with 3 bases of the junction left unmatched. This CDR3 comprises 15 residues. Per germline, CDR1 SGHRS and CDR2 YFSETQ. Combining the CDR3 with reference TRBV5-1 and TRBJ2-7 gives the whole variable domain KAGVTQTPRYLIKTRGQQVTLSCSPISGHRSVSWYQQTPGQGLQFLFEYFSETQRNKGNFPGRFSGRQFSNSRSEMNVSTLELGDSALYLCASSLGGTGSYEQYFGPGTRLTVT.